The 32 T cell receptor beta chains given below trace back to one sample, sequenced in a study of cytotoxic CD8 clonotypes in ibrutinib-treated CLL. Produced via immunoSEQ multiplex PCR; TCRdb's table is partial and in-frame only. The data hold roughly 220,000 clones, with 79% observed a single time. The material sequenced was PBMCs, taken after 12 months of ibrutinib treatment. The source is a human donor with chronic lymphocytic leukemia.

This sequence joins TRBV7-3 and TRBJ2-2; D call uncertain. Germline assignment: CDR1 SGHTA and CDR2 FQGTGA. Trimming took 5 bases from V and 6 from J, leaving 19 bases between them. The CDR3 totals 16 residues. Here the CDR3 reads CASSPPSAGAPGELFF. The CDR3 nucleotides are TGTGCCAGCAGCCCACCGTCGGCCGGTGCTCCCGGGGAGCTGTTTTTT.

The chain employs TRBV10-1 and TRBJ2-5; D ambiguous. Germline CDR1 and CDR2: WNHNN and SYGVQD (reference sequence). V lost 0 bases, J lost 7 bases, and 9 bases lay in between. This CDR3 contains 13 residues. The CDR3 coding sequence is TGCGCCAGCAGTGAGTCGATATTGTCGACCCAGTACTTC. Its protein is CASSESILSTQYF.

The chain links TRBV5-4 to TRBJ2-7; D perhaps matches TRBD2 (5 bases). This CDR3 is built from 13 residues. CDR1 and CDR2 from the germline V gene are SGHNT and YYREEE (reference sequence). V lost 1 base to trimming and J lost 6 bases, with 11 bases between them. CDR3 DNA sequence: TGTGCCAGCAGCTTGATCGGCGGGCCCGAGCAGTACTTC. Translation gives CASSLIGGPEQYF.

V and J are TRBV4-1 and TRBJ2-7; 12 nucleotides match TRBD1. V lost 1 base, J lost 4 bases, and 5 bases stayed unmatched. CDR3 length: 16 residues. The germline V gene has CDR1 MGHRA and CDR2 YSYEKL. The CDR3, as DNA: TGCGCCAGCAGCCAAGCCCCGGGACAGGGGGCTTACGAGCAGTACTTC. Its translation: CASSQAPGQGAYEQYF.

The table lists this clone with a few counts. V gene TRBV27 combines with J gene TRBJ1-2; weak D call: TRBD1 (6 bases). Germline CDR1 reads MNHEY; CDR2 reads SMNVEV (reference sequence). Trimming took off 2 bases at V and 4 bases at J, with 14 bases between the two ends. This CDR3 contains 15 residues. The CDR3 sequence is CASSLTGLNSYGYTF. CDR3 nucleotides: TGTGCCAGCAGTTTAACAGGGTTGAACAGCTATGGCTACACCTTC.

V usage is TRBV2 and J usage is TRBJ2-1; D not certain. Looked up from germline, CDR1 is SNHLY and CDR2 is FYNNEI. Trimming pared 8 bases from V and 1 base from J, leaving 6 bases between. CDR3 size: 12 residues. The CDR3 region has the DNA TGTGCCAGCCGACCTTCCTACAATGAGCAGTTCTTC. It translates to CASRPSYNEQFF.

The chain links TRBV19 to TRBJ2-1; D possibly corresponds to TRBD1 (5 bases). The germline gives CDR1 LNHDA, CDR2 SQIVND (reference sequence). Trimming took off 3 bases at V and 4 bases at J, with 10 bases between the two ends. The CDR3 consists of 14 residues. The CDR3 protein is CASSIPDSYNEQFF. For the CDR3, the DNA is TGTGCCAGTAGTATCCCCGACAGTTACAATGAGCAGTTCTTC.

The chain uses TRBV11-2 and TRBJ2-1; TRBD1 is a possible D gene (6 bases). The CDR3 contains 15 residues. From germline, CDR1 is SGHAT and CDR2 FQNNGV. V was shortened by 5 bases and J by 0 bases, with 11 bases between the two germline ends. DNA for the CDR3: TGTGCCAGCAGCATACAGGGTAGCTCCTACAATGAGCAGTTCTTC. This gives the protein CASSIQGSSYNEQFF.

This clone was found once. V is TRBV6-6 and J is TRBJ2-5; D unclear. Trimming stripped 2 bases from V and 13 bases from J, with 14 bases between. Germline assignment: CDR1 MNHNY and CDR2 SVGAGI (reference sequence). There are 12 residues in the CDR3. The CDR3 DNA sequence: TGTGCCAGCAGTTACACAAAACGGACCACGTACTTC. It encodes CASSYTKRTTYF.

CDR3: CASSQGEWRDYEQYF. CDR3 DNA: TGCGCCAGCAGCCAAGGGGAGTGGCGAGACTACGAGCAGTACTTC. V is TRBV4-1 and J is TRBJ2-7; tentative D call: TRBD2 (5 bases). Trimming shortened V by 1 base and J by 3 bases, and 13 bases separated the two germline ends. The germline gives CDR1 MGHRA, CDR2 YSYEKL. This CDR3 comprises 15 residues.

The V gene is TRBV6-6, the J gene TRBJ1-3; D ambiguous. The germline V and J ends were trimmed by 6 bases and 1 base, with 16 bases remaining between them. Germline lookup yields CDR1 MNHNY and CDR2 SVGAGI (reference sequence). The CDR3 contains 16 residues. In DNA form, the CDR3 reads TGTGCCAGCAGCGGGAGTGATATGGGATCTGGAAACACCATATATTTT. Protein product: CASSGSDMGSGNTIYF.

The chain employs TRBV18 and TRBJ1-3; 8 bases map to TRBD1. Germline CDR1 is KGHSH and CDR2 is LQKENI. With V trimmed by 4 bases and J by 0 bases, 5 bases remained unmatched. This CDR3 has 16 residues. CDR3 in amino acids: CASSLQDRASGNTIYF. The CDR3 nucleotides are TGTGCCAGCTCACTCCAGGACAGGGCCTCTGGAAACACCATATATTTT.

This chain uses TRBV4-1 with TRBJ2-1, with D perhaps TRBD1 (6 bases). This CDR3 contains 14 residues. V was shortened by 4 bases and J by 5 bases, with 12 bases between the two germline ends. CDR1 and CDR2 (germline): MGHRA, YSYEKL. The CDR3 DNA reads TGCGCCAGCAGCCGCGGCAGGGGTGACAATGAGCAGTTCTTC. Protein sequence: CASSRGRGDNEQFF.

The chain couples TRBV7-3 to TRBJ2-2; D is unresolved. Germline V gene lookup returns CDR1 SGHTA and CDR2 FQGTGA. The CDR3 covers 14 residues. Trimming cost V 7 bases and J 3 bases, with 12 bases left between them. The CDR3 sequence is CASTPGPDTGELFF. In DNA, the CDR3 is TGTGCCAGCACCCCCGGCCCGGACACCGGGGAGCTGTTTTTT. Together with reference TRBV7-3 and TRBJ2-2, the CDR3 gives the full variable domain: GAGVSQTPSNKVTEKGKYVELRCDPISGHTALYWYRQSLGQGPEFLIYFQGTGAADDSGLPNDRFFAVRPEGSVSTLKIQRTERGDSAVYLCASTPGPDTGELFFGEGSRLTVL.

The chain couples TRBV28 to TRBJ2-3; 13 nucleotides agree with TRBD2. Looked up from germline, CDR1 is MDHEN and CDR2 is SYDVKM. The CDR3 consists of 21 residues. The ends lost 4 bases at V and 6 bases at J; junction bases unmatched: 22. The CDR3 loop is CASSSMIPGLAGTRPRDTQYF. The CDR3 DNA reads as TGTGCCAGCAGTTCGATGATCCCGGGACTAGCGGGAACCCGCCCGAGGGATACGCAGTATTTT.

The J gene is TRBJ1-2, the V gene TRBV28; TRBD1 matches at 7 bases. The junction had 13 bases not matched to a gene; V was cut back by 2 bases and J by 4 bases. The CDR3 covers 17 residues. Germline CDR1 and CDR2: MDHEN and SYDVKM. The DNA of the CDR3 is TGTGCCAGCAGTTTACCGCGGGACAGCGAAATTAGCTATGGCTACACCTTC. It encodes CASSLPRDSEISYGYTF.

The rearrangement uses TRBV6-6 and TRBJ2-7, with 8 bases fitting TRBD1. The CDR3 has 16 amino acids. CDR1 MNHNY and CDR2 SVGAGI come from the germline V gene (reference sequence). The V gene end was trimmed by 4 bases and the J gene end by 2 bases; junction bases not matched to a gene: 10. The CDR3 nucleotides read TGTGCCAGCAGTTCCCAACCCGGACAGGGAACCTACGAGCAGTACTTC. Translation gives CASSSQPGQGTYEQYF.

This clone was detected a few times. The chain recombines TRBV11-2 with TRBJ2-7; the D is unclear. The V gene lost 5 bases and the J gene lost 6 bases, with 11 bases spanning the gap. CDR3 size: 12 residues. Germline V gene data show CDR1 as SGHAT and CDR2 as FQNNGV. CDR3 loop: CASSPRPPEQYF. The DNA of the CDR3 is TGTGCCAGCAGCCCTCGGCCGCCCGAGCAGTACTTC.

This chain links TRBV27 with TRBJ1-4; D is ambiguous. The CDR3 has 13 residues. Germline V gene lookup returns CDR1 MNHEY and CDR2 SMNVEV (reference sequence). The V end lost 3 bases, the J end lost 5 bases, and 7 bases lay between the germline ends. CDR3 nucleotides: TGTGCCAGCAGTTTTAACCGGAATGAAAAACTGTTTTTT. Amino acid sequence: CASSFNRNEKLFF.

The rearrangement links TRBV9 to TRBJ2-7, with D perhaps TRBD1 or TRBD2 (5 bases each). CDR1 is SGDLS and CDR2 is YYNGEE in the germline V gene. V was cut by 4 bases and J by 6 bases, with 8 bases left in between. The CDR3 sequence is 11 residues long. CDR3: CASSRDGEQYF. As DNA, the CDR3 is TGTGCCAGCAGCAGGGACGGCGAGCAGTACTTC.

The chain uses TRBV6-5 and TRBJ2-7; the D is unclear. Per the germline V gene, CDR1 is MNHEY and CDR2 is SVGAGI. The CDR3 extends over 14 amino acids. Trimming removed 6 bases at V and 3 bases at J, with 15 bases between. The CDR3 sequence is CASSPVGAVYEQYF. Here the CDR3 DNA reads TGTGCCAGCAGCCCGGTCGGCGCAGTCTACGAGCAGTACTTC.

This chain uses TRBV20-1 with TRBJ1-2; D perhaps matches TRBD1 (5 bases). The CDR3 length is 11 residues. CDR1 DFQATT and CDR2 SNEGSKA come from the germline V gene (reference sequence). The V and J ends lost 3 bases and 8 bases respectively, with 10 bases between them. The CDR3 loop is CSARAEGGYTF. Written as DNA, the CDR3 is TGCAGTGCTAGGGCGGAGGGGGGCTACACCTTC.

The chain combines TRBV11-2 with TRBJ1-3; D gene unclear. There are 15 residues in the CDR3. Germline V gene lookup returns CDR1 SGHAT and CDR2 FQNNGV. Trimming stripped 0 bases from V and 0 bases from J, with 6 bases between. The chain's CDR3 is CASSLDTDSGNTIYF. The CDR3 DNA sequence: TGTGCCAGCAGCTTAGACACGGACTCTGGAAACACCATATATTTT.

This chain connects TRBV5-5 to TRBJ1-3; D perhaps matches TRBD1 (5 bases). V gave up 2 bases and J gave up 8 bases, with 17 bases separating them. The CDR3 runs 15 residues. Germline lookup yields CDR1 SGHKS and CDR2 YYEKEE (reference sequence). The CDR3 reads CASSFNHRGADTIYF. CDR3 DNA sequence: TGTGCCAGCAGCTTTAATCATAGGGGAGCGGACACCATATATTTT.

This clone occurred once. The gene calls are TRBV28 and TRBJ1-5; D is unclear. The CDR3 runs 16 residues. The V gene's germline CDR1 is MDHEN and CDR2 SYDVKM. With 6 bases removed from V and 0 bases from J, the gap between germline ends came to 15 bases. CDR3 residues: CASRTVVAYSNQPQHF. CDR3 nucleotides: TGTGCCAGCAGGACCGTGGTGGCCTATAGCAATCAGCCCCAGCATTTT.

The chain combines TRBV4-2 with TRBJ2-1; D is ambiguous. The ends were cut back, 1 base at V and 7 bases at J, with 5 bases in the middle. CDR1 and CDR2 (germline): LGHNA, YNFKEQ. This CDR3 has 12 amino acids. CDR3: CASSQVLNEQFF. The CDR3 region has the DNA TGTGCCAGCAGCCAAGTTCTTAATGAGCAGTTCTTC.

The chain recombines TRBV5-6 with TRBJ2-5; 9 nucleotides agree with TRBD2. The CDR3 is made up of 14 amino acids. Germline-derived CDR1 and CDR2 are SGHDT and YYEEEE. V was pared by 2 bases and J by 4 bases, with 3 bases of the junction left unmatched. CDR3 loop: CASSLSGLAETQYF. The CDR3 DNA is TGTGCCAGCAGCTTATCGGGACTAGCAGAGACCCAGTACTTC.

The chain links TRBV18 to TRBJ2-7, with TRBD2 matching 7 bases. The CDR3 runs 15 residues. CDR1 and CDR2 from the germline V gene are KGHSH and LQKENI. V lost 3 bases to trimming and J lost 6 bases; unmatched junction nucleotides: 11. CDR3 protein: CASSPPEGGNGEQYF. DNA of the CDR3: TGTGCCAGCTCACCGCCCGAGGGAGGGAACGGCGAGCAGTACTTC.

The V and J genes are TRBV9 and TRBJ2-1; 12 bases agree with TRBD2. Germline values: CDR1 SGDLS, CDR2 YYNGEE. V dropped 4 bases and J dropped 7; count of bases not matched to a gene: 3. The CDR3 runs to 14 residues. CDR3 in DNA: TGTGCCAGCAGCCCTAGCGGGGGGGCGAATGAGCAGTTCTTC. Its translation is CASSPSGGANEQFF. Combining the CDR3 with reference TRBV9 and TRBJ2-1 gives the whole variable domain DSGVTQTPKHLITATGQRVTLRCSPRSGDLSVYWYQQSLDQGLQFLIQYYNGEERAKGNILERFSAQQFPDLHSELNLSSLELGDSALYFCASSPSGGANEQFFGPGTRLTVL.

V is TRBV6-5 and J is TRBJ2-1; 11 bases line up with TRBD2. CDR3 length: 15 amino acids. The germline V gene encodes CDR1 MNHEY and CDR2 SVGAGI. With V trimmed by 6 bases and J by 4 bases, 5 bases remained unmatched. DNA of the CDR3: TGTGCCAGCAGATCAACTAGCGGGAGTTACAATGAGCAGTTCTTC. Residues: CASRSTSGSYNEQFF.

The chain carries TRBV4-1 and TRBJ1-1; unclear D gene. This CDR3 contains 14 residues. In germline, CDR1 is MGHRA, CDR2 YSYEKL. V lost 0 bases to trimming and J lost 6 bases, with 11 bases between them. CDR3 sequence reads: CASSQEQVRAEAFF. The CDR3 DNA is TGCGCCAGCAGCCAAGAGCAAGTTAGGGCTGAAGCTTTCTTT.

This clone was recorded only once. CDR3 bases: TGTGCCAGCAGTTACGACAGGGACTACGAGCAGTACTTC. Translating gives CASSYDRDYEQYF. The chain couples TRBV6-6 to TRBJ2-7; 7 nucleotides align to TRBD1. The CDR3 is made up of 13 amino acids. Germline-derived CDR1 and CDR2 are MNHNY and SVGAGI (reference sequence). Unmatched junction bases numbered 1, after V lost 2 bases and J lost 3 bases.